This passage covers 30 T cell receptor beta chains from one sample sequenced in a study of graft-versus-host responses after intestinal transplantation (dated by TCRdb to about 2021). The time point label for this specimen denotes: cells obtained before transplantation from donor or recipient. Antigens for these TCRs are unknown. Library preparation was by the immunoSEQ multiplex PCR assay. TCRdb retrieved this table from immuneACCESS and kept in-frame rearrangements only. Not all clones are present; in checked studies, unresolved V genes account for under half, and no reason is known for the remainder. The table for this sample lists 65,000 to 90,000 clones; approximately 90% of them were counted only once. The top ten constitute 7.6% of the sample. Specimen: unstimulated CD8+ T cells sorted from spleen or lymph node cells, collected before transplant. The receptors come from a human donor who was the organ donor for an intestinal transplant.

The chain uses TRBV11-2 and TRBJ2-5; 8 positions agree with TRBD1. The CDR3 totals 16 residues. Trimming at V came to 1 base and at J to 7 bases, leaving 11 bases not matched to a gene. From germline, CDR1 is SGHAT and CDR2 FQNNGV. The CDR3 sequence: CASSLVLGTGLATQYF. CDR3 nucleotides: TGTGCCAGCAGCTTAGTGTTAGGGACAGGCCTGGCGACCCAGTACTTC.

The chain employs TRBV28 and TRBJ2-7; 8 bases line up with TRBD2. The CDR3 consists of 13 residues. V lost 4 bases, J lost 11 bases, and 10 bases stayed unmatched. The germline V gene encodes CDR1 MDHEN and CDR2 SYDVKM. The CDR3 bases are TGTGCCAGCAGTTCGACGGGGGGGCGGATAAAGTACTTC. Protein product: CASSSTGGRIKYF. The full variable domain, rest sourced from reference TRBV28 and TRBJ2-7, is DVKVTQSSRYLVKRTGEKVFLECVQDMDHENMFWYRQDPGLGLRLIYFSYDVKMKEKGDIPEGYSVSREKKERFSLILESASTNQTSMYLCASSSTGGRIKYFGPGTRLTVT.

The V gene is TRBV6-8, the J gene TRBJ1-1; D unresolved. V was trimmed by 4 bases and J by 1 base, leaving 13 bases between them. This CDR3 region has 15 residues. Germline CDR1 and CDR2: MNHGY and SAAAGT. CDR3 bases: TGTGCCAGCAGTTTCATAGCTACACAGAACACTGAAGCTTTCTTT. It translates to CASSFIATQNTEAFF.

The chain joins TRBV27 to TRBJ2-1; 10 positions agree with TRBD1. The CDR3 extends over 15 amino acids. Losses at the gene ends were 2 bases for V and 5 bases for J; bases not matched to a gene: 3. The germline CDR1 and CDR2 sequences are MNHEY and SMNVEV (reference sequence). The DNA for the CDR3 is TGTGCCAGCAGTTTAGGGACAGGGGAAAACAATGAGCAGTTCTTC. Its translation is CASSLGTGENNEQFF.

This clone was picked up a small number of times. The chain has TRBV7-9 and TRBJ2-7, with 7 positions matching TRBD1. The length of the CDR3 is 16 residues. CDR1 and CDR2 from the germline V gene are SEHNR and FQNEAQ (reference sequence). With 2 bases clipped from V and 4 bases from J, the junction kept 11 bases outside the gene matches. The CDR3 sequence: CASSLNPGTEDYEQYF. The DNA for the CDR3 is TGTGCCAGCAGCTTAAACCCTGGGACAGAGGATTACGAGCAGTACTTC.

The chain recombines TRBV11-3 with TRBJ2-3, with 10 bases that match TRBD1. V shed 6 bases, J shed 4 bases, and the junction held 13 bases outside the gene matches. CDR3 size: 17 residues. Germline lookup yields CDR1 SGHNT and CDR2 YENEEA. This CDR3 is CASRQNRGTGVPDTQYF. For the CDR3, the DNA is TGTGCCAGCAGACAAAATAGGGGGACAGGGGTCCCAGATACGCAGTATTTT.

This clone was counted a single time. The chain uses TRBV6-1 and TRBJ2-7; a possible D gene is TRBD1 (5 bases). The V end lost 1 base, the J end lost 3 bases, and 7 bases lay between the germline ends. This CDR3 has 13 amino acids. Germline CDR1 and CDR2: MNHNS and SASEGT. The DNA for the CDR3 is TGTGCCAGCAGTGAAGAGGGGTACTACGAGCAGTACTTC. Its protein is CASSEEGYYEQYF.

The CDR3 DNA follows: TGTGCTAGTGGTTCCGACCCCGGGAGGCTTCTCCGACCTGAAGCTTTCTTT. It is translated as CASGSDPGRLLRPEAFF. The chain is built from TRBV12-5 and TRBJ1-1; D is uncertain. V dropped 4 bases and J dropped 6 bases, with 24 bases sitting between them. The CDR3 runs to 17 residues. Germline CDR1 is LGHNT and CDR2 is FRNRAP.

Comments on this clone: The junction does not match germline at one end; this may be a read error. Distinct nucleotide sequences in the sample also encode this CDR3. This chain uses TRBV9 with TRBJ2-6; possible D gene TRBD2, 6 bases. The V gene's germline CDR1 is SGDLS and CDR2 YYNGEE. CDR3 length equals 16 residues. The DNA of the CDR3 is TGTGCCAGCAGCGAACTTCCCAGTTGGAGGGCCAACGTTCTGACTTTC. It translates to CASSELPSWRANVLTF. The full variable domain, its missing parts supplied by reference TRBV9 and TRBJ2-6, is DSGVTQTPKHLITATGQRVTLRCSPRSGDLSVYWYQQSLDQGLQFLIQYYNGEERAKGNILERFSAQQFPDLHSELNLSSLELGDSALYFCASSELPSWRANVLTFGAGSRLTVL.

V and J are TRBV6-1 and TRBJ1-2, with 8 bases that match TRBD1. The CDR3 loop spans 12 amino acids. Trimming removed 6 bases from V and 3 bases from J; junction bases left unmatched: 0. Per germline, CDR1 MNHNS and CDR2 SASEGT. The CDR3 DNA reads as TGTGCCAGCAGGGACAGGGACTATGGCTACACCTTC. This encodes CASRDRDYGYTF.

V and J are TRBV6-4 and TRBJ2-3; 9 bases are shared with TRBD2. Germline CDR1 MRHNA, CDR2 SNTAGT. V lost 3 bases, J lost 4 bases, and 8 bases stayed unmatched. The CDR3 is 16 residues long. The CDR3 sequence: CASSEGGGGAPDTQYF. The CDR3 coding sequence is TGTGCCAGCAGTGAGGGAGGCGGGGGGGCCCCAGATACGCAGTATTTT.

The chain has TRBV10-3 and TRBJ1-5; 8 bases agree with TRBD1. The CDR3 has 18 amino acids. Germline V CDR1 and CDR2: ENHRY, SYGVKD. Losses at the gene ends were 4 bases for V and 2 bases for J; bases not matched to a gene: 13. The CDR3 spells CAISAGGTGIDGNQPQHF. Here the CDR3 DNA reads TGTGCCATCAGTGCGGGAGGGACAGGCATTGACGGCAATCAGCCCCAGCATTTT.

This chain joins TRBV29-1 and TRBJ2-7; 7 bases align to TRBD2. In germline, CDR1 is SQVTM, CDR2 ANQGSEA. The trim removed 6 bases at V and 2 bases at J, leaving 4 bases unmatched. The CDR3 is made up of 12 amino acids. The CDR3 spells CSVLAAAYEQYF. The CDR3 DNA is TGCAGCGTCCTAGCGGCGGCCTACGAGCAGTACTTC.

This chain joins TRBV4-1 and TRBJ2-7; D is tentatively TRBD1 or TRBD2 (5 bases each). V shed 0 bases and J shed 4 bases, with 13 bases lying between them. The CDR3 sequence is 15 residues long. Germline-derived CDR1 and CDR2 are MGHRA and YSYEKL. CDR3 sequence (DNA): TGCGCCAGCAGCCAAGAGGGGCAGGGAGTTTACGAGCAGTACTTC. This sequence encodes CASSQEGQGVYEQYF.

The V call is TRBV4-1, the J call TRBJ2-5; 8 nucleotides align to TRBD1. The CDR3 contains 19 residues. V was clipped by 4 bases and J by 6 bases; unmatched bases: 22. Germline lookup yields CDR1 MGHRA and CDR2 YSYEKL. For the CDR3, the DNA is TGCGCCAGCAGCCGCGGGTTGGCAGGGGGCGCAGGCGGGCGGAAGACCCAGTACTTC. Translated: CASSRGLAGGAGGRKTQYF.

The chain joins TRBV30 to TRBJ2-1; the D is unclear. Trimming cost V 4 bases and J 0 bases, with 10 bases left between them. Germline CDR1 reads GTSNPN; CDR2 reads SVGIG (reference sequence). The CDR3 contains 14 residues. CDR3 amino acids: CAWNGEPSYNEQFF. The CDR3 DNA reads as TGTGCCTGGAACGGCGAGCCCTCCTACAATGAGCAGTTCTTC.

The genes are TRBV27 and TRBJ2-1; TRBD2 matches at 11 bases. The CDR3 loop spans 16 amino acids. The germline V gene has CDR1 MNHEY and CDR2 SMNVEV (reference sequence). The V and J ends lost 4 bases and 8 bases, in that order; junction bases with no gene match: 10. The CDR3 DNA sequence: TGTGCCAGCAGTTCGTGGACTAGCGGGCCTTCGGATGAGCAGTTCTTC. It translates to CASSSWTSGPSDEQFF.

CDR3 in amino acids: CASSAKGGSTDTQYF. In DNA form, the CDR3 reads TGTGCCAGCAGCGCAAAGGGGGGGAGCACAGATACGCAGTATTTT. This sequence joins TRBV9 and TRBJ2-3, with a tentative D call TRBD2 (7 bases). CDR3 length: 15 residues. Trimming pared 3 bases from V and 0 bases from J, leaving 11 bases between. Germline V gene data show CDR1 as SGDLS and CDR2 as YYNGEE.

This chain connects TRBV5-5 to TRBJ1-5; possible D gene TRBD1, 5 bases. The germline V and J ends were trimmed by 1 base and 2 bases, with 25 bases remaining between them. Germline CDR1 reads SGHKS; CDR2 reads YYEKEE (reference sequence). The CDR3 is 20 amino acids. This CDR3 reads CASSLRYWDVLVRGNQPQHF. The CDR3 DNA reads as TGTGCCAGCAGCTTGAGGTACTGGGACGTCTTAGTTAGGGGCAATCAGCCCCAGCATTTT. The whole variable domain, remainder taken from reference TRBV5-5 and TRBJ1-5, is DAGVTQSPTHLIKTRGQQVTLRCSPISGHKSVSWYQQVLGQGPQFIFQYYEKEERGRGNFPDRFSARQFPNYSSELNVNALLLGDSALYLCASSLRYWDVLVRGNQPQHFGDGTRLSIL.

The chain couples TRBV13 to TRBJ2-7; D not resolved. Germline values: CDR1 PRHDT, CDR2 FYEKMQ (reference sequence). CDR3 length equals 14 residues. Trimming took 3 bases from V and 3 from J, leaving 12 bases between them. This chain's CDR3 is CASSFSQKNYEQYF. CDR3 in DNA: TGTGCCAGCAGCTTCTCACAGAAAAACTACGAGCAGTACTTC.

The CDR3 spells CASSYSSYEQYF. The CDR3 nucleotides are TGTGCCAGCAGTTACTCTTCCTACGAGCAGTACTTC. V usage is TRBV6-5 and J usage is TRBJ2-7; D not certain. The CDR3 length is 12 residues. The germline V and J ends were trimmed by 0 bases and 1 base, with 1 base remaining between them. Germline V gene sequence: CDR1 MNHEY, CDR2 SVGAGI.

The sample holds one count of this clone. This sequence joins TRBV7-8 and TRBJ2-7; 14 bases line up with TRBD2. The junction had 3 bases not matched to a gene; V was cut back by 5 bases and J by 6 bases. The CDR3 is 14 amino acids. CDR1 is SGHVS and CDR2 is FQNEAQ in the germline V gene. CDR3: CASSPTSGRGEQYF. DNA for the CDR3: TGTGCCAGCAGCCCGACTAGCGGGAGGGGCGAGCAGTACTTC.

The chain carries TRBV19 and TRBJ1-1; the match to TRBD1 covers 9 bases. The ends lost 3 bases at V and 1 base at J; junction bases unmatched: 6. The CDR3 runs to 16 residues. Germline CDR1 is LNHDA and CDR2 is SQIVND (reference sequence). CDR3 nucleotides: TGTGCCAGTAGTATTCTGGACAGGGGATGGAACACTGAAGCTTTCTTT. It is translated as CASSILDRGWNTEAFF.

The rearrangement uses TRBV2 and TRBJ1-6; D may be TRBD1 (6 bases). With 6 bases removed from V and 10 bases from J, the gap between germline ends came to 16 bases. The CDR3 is made up of 14 amino acids. Germline CDR1 is SNHLY and CDR2 is FYNNEI. The DNA of the CDR3 is TGTGCCAGCAGCCCCTTTAGCGGGGGCTCACCCCTCCACTTT. It specifies CASSPFSGGSPLHF.

V is TRBV29-1 and J is TRBJ2-3; D possibly corresponds to TRBD2 (6 bases). V was trimmed by 6 bases and J by 4 bases, leaving 17 bases between them. The CDR3 runs to 14 residues. CDR1 is SQVTM and CDR2 is ANQGSEA in the germline V gene. The CDR3 DNA is TGCAGCGTCAGGCCGGGAGCTCGTCCAGATACGCAGTATTTT. Amino acids: CSVRPGARPDTQYF.

This sequence joins TRBV7-9 and TRBJ1-2, with 9 bases aligning to TRBD1. This CDR3 is built from 16 residues. V gave up 5 bases and J gave up 6 bases; unmatched junction bases: 13. In germline, CDR1 is SEHNR, CDR2 FQNEAQ (reference sequence). CDR3 nucleotide sequence: TGTGCCAGCAGCCGAACAGACAGGGGGTTGGCAGATGGCTACACCTTC. This sequence encodes CASSRTDRGLADGYTF.

As DNA, the CDR3 is TGTGCCAGCAGTTTAGGGACAGGGGACCATCAAGAGACCCAGTACTTC. Amino acid sequence: CASSLGTGDHQETQYF. The J gene is TRBJ2-5, the V gene TRBV27, with 10 bases that match TRBD1. Germline lookup yields CDR1 MNHEY and CDR2 SMNVEV (reference sequence). V lost 2 bases to trimming and J lost 2 bases; unmatched junction nucleotides: 5. The CDR3 contains 16 residues.

This clone has just a few counts. This sequence joins TRBV15 and TRBJ2-7; D is unclear. V was cut by 0 bases and J by 4 bases, with 7 bases left in between. This CDR3 has 13 amino acids. Germline V gene lookup returns CDR1 LNHNV and CDR2 YYDKDF (reference sequence). CDR3 sequence: CATSRERYYEQYF. CDR3 coding DNA: TGTGCCACCAGCAGAGAACGGTATTACGAGCAGTACTTC.

The CDR3 is CASSLVWGNTEAFF. The CDR3 DNA sequence: TGCGCCAGCAGCTTGGTTTGGGGGAACACTGAAGCTTTCTTT. V and J are TRBV5-1 and TRBJ1-1; no clear D. Germline lookup yields CDR1 SGHRS and CDR2 YFSETQ. This CDR3 is 14 amino acids long. Between the trimmed V and J ends, which lost 0 bases and 1 base, there was a span of 7 bases.

This chain connects TRBV7-6 to TRBJ2-1, with D uncertain. This CDR3 is 12 amino acids long. Per germline, CDR1 SGHVS and CDR2 FNYEAQ. Trimming stripped 4 bases from V and 8 bases from J, with 9 bases between. The DNA for the CDR3 is TGTGCCAGCAGCTCTGCCTATCATGAGCAGTTCTTC. This gives the protein CASSSAYHEQFF.